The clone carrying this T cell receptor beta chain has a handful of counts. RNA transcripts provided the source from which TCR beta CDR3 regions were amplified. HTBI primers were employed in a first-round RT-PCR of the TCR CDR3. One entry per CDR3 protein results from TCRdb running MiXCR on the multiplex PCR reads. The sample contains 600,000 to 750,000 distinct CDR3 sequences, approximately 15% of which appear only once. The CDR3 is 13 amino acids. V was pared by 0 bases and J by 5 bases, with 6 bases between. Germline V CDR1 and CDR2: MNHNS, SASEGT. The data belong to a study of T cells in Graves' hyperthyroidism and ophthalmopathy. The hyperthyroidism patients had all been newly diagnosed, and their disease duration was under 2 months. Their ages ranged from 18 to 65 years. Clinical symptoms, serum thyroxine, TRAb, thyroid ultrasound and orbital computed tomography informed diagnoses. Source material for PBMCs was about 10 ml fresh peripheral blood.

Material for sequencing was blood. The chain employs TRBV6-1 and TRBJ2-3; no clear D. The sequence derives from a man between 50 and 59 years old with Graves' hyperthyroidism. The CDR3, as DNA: TGTGCCAGCAGTGAAGCGCCGGTAGATACGCAGTATTTT. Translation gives CASSEAPVDTQYF.